This T cell receptor beta chain appears in the sequencing data of a study of tumor-infiltrating lymphocytes in oesophageal squamous cell carcinoma. This clonotype was seen more than once but under ten times. It is likely a read error, because the conserved phenylalanine at the end of the CDR3 is missing. The limits of the CDR3 on the DNA are not certain, so only TCRdb's listed CDR3 is given. The CDR3 is 18 amino acids long, termini counted. CDR1 is MDHEN and CDR2 is SYDVKM in the germline V gene. Via MiXCR, TCRdb re-called the PCR reads, giving one row per CDR3 protein. The repertoire holds approximately 18,000 distinct CDR3 sequences, with 40% as singletons.

This chain joins TRBV28 and TRBJ2-7; TRBD1 is the table's D call, not checked against the DNA. The receptor was isolated from a male donor with esophageal squamous cell carcinoma. The sequencing sample was made of blood. The CDR3 spells CASSLKSGALLDGYTFGS.